This T cell receptor beta chain was recorded in a study of T cell responses to AZD1222 COVID-19 vaccine. The CDR3 is made up of 15 amino acids. The V gene's germline CDR1 is MNHNY and CDR2 SVGAGI (reference sequence). The V and J ends lost 5 bases and 5 bases, in that order; junction bases with no gene match: 10. In regard to this clone: The antigen is undetermined.

TCRdb keeps only in-frame clones here, not all; method: immunoSEQ multiplex PCR. The sample records 95,000 to 150,000 clones, roughly nine tenths being singletons. General study results and limits: Most donors were white British and more were female, and clonal diversity was possibly underestimated. Only a handful of AZD1222 recipients, several in all, had baseline seropositivity.

V is TRBV6-6 and J is TRBJ2-5; TRBD2 matches at 8 bases. The source was peripheral blood, collected on day 0 of AZD1222 vaccination. The sequence was obtained from an adult in good health. CDR3 amino acids: CASSVGGAGLETQYF. The CDR3 nucleotides read TGTGCCAGCAGTGTCGGGGGGGCGGGACTTGAGACCCAGTACTTC.